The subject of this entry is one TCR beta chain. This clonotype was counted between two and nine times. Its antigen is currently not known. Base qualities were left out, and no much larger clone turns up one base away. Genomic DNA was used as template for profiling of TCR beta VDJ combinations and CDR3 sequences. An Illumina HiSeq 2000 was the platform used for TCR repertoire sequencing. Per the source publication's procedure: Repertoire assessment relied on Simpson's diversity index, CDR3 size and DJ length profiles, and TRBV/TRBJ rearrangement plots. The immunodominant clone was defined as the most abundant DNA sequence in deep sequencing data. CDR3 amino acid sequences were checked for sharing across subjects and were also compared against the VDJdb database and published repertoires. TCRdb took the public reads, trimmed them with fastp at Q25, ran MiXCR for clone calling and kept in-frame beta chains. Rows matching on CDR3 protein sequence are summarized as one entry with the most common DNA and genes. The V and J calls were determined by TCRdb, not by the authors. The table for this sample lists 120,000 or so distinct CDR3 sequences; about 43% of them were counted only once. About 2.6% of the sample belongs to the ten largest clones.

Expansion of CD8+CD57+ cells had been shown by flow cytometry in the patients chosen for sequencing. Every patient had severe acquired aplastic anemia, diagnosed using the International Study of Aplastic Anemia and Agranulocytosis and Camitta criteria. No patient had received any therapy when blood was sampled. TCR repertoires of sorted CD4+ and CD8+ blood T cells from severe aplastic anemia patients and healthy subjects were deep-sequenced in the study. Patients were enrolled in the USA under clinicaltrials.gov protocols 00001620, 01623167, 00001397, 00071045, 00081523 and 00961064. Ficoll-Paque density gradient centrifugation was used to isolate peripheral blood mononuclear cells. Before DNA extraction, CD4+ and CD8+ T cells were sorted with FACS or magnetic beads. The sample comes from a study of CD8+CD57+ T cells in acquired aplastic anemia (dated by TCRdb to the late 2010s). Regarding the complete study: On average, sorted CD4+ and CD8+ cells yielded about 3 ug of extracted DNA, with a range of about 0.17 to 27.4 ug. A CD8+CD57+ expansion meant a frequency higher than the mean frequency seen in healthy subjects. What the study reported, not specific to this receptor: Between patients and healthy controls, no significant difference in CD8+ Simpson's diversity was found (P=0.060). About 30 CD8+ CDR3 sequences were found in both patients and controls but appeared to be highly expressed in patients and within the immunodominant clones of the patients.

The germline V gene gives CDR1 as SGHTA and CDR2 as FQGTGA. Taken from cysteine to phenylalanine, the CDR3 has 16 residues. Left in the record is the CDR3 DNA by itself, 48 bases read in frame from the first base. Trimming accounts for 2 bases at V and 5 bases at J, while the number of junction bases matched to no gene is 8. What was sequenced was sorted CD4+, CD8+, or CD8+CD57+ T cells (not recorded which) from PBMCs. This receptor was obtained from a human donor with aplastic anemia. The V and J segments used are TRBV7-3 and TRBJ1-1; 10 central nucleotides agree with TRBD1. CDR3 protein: CASSLGRGQGWTEAFF. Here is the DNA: TGTGCCAGCAGCTTAGGGCGGGGACAGGGGTGGACTGAAGCTTTCTTT. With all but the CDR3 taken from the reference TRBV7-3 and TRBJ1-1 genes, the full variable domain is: GAGVSQTPSNKVTEKGKYVELRCDPISGHTALYWYRQSLGQGPEFLIYFQGTGAADDSGLPNDRFFAVRPEGSVSTLKIQRTERGDSAVYLCASSLGRGQGWTEAFFGQGTRLTVV.